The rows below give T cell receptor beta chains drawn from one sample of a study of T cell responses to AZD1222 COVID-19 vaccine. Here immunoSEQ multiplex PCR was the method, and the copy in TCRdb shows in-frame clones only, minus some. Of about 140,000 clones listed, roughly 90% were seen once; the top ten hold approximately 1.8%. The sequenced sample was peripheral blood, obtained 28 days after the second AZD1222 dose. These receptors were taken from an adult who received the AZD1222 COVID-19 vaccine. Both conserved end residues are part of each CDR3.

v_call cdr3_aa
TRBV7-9 CASSPQGRAIHEQYF
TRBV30 CAWRRAANTGELFF
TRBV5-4 CASSLGQSNTGELFF
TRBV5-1 CASSLVQGGEKLFF
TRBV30 CAWSARYGYTF
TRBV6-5 CASSGRVQSYGYTF
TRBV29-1 CSVERAGKLFF
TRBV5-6 CASSLAGGSGNTIYF
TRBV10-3 CAARGRENTEAFF
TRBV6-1 CASTEAPKGQGFYGYTF
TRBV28 CASSLWGGDTEAFF
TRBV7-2 CASGLTGFNTGELFF
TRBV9 CASSVRIFDTQYF
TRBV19 CASSIFYEDSGGNQPQHF
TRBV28 CASSADRLIAHRYF
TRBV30 CAWSEVYRRFGNTIYF
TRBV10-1 CASSESRVTGQGEAFF
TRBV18 CASSSSSGRMLEQYF
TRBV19 CASSIGGGASETQYF
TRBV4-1 CASSQDRQVNTGELFF
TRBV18 CASSPRSFDTQYF
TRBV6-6 CASSYRVDTEAFF
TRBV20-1 CSASGGNQPQHF
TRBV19 CASSIRSGGAGANVLTF
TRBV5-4 CASSFAQGGGSYNSPLHF
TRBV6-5 CASSYSTGVSGNTIYF
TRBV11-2 CASSLGQGFTDTQYF
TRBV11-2 CASRKGVTEAFF
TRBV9 CASSPGTGNLFEQFF
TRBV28 CASTPDRVQPQHF
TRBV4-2 CASSQMGPSNQPQHF
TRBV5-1 CASSTEDSWKPSTDTQYF
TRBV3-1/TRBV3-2 CASSLGTGHLAQYF
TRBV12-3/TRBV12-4 CASSLNREDYTF
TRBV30 CAGGQYNSPLHF
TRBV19 CASSILQGARGYTF
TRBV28 CASSLPTHRGNQPQHF
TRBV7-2 CASSPLAGGPSYNEQFF